The clone carrying this T cell receptor (beta chain) was counted a few times. The sample is drawn from a study of control samples from healthy donors and cancer patients. Measured with immunoSEQ multiplex PCR; TCRdb has only the in-frame clones, and not every one. The sample has under 85,000 clones, more than 85% seen once. This TCR was recovered from a woman between 40 and 50 years old with lung cancer. The specimen was PBMCs.

The CDR3 sequence: CASSLERGQSNEQFF. The DNA for the CDR3 is TGTGCCAGCAGCTTAGAGAGGGGGCAATCCAATGAGCAGTTCTTC. The chain employs TRBV11-3 and TRBJ2-1; 7 bases agree with TRBD1. Trimming cost V 0 bases and J 6 bases; bases outside gene matches: 5. Per the germline V gene, CDR1 is SGHNT and CDR2 is YENEEA. The CDR3 sequence is 15 residues long.